This TCR beta chain was captured by sequencing in a study of blood T cell repertoires in COVID-19. Study details: Italy, Spain and the United States were the sources of the convalescent and acute COVID-19 samples. Sample material is recorded as cDNA or gDNA derived from T cells, B-cell-depleted T cells, or PBMCs.

This CDR3 spans 15 amino acids. The V gene lost 0 bases and the J gene lost 1 base, with 9 bases spanning the gap. From germline, CDR1 is SGHRS and CDR2 YFSETQ. Per the authors' pipeline: It was from reference gene primer amplification that nucleated cell counts were estimated. TCRdb's table, derived via immunoSEQ multiplex PCR, lists solely in-frame clones and lacks some. V, J and clone size are those of that table, while D and trimming were read from the DNA. The data contain about 190,000 clones, around 87% of them singletons. The chain recombines TRBV5-1 with TRBJ2-3; D possibly corresponds to TRBD1 (5 bases). The sequence came from a man in his fifties or sixties with acute or convalescent COVID-19. Sequencing was carried out using peripheral blood. The CDR3 here is CASSLADIGTDTQYF. In DNA form, the CDR3 reads TGCGCCAGCAGCTTGGCGGACATCGGCACAGATACGCAGTATTTT.